The present T cell receptor beta chain was sequenced within a study of blood T cell repertoires in COVID-19. Study-level background: Samples came from the United States, Italy and Spain, spanning acute and convalescent COVID-19. In each case, the material was cDNA or gDNA derived from T cells, B-cell-depleted T cells, or PBMCs.

CDR1 and CDR2 (germline): MNHEY, SVGEGT. The CDR3 loop spans 18 amino acids. The junction had 10 bases not matched to a gene; V was cut back by 0 bases and J by 4 bases. Sequenced by immunoSEQ multiplex PCR; TCRdb stores in-frame clones only, minus some. This table holds about 140,000 clones, more than 60% found once. The chain uses TRBV6-2 or TRBV6-3 and TRBJ2-5; TRBD2 agrees at 11 bases. The clonotype was recovered from a woman aged 50 to 60 with active or convalescent COVID-19. Sequences were obtained from peripheral blood. CDR3: CASSYSRRLAGGRETQYF. CDR3 sequence (DNA): TGTGCCAGCAGTTACTCGAGAAGGCTAGCGGGGGGACGAGAGACCCAGTACTTC.